Listed here is a single T cell receptor beta chain. The antigen remains undetermined. Trimming removed 0 bases from V and 8 bases from J, with 10 bases in between. This CDR3 comprises 12 residues. Germline V gene lookup returns CDR1 SQVTM and CDR2 ANQGSEA. These data originate in a study of cytomegalovirus exposure and HLA in healthy donors. Notes on the study in general: The Asian-associated ancestry cluster reportedly had fewer N-insertions than the 666-donor mean in a later analysis.

This PCR relied on a set of 60 Vbeta primers and 13 Jbeta primers. Using immunoSEQ multiplex PCR, the repertoire was profiled, and TCRdb retains in-frame clones only, with some absent. The sample holds 100,000 to 120,000 clones, approximately 86% seen once. This TCR was recovered from a man in his forties in good health and CMV-seronegative. The sequencing sample was made of PBMCs. The chain employs TRBV29-1 and TRBJ1-2, with D perhaps matching TRBD1 (5 bases). The chain's CDR3 is CSVEDRGGGYTF. CDR3 nucleotides: TGCAGCGTTGAAGATCGCGGGGGGGGCTACACCTTC.